This T cell receptor beta chain was found in a study of blood T cell repertoires in COVID-19. The CDR3 consists of 11 residues. Germline V CDR1 and CDR2: LNHDA, SQIVND (reference sequence). This table comes from immunoSEQ multiplex PCR, and its TCRdb copy is limited to in-frame clones, with some not included. The data show around 380,000 clones, around 87% seen once. The TCR originated in a man aged 25-40 years who had recovered from COVID-19. Sequenced material: PBMCs or T cells enriched from blood (not recorded which). The V gene is TRBV19, the J gene TRBJ2-7; 7 bases are a match to TRBD1. The CDR3 DNA reads as TGTGCTTCGGGACAGTACTACGAGCAGTACTTC. This sequence encodes CASGQYYEQYF. Together with reference TRBV19 and TRBJ2-7, the CDR3 gives the full variable domain: DGGITQSPKYLFRKEGQNVTLSCEQNLNHDAMYWYRQDPGQGLRLIYYSQIVNDFQKGDIAEGYSVSREKKESFPLTVTSAQKNPTAFYLCASGQYYEQYFGPGTRLTVT.